Shown below are 12 T cell receptor beta chains from a single sample sequenced in a study of cytomegalovirus exposure and HLA in healthy donors. Primers included in the PCR were 60 Vbeta and 13 Jbeta primers. The data were produced by immunoSEQ multiplex PCR, yet TCRdb's version contains in-frame clones alone and is incomplete. Of more than 100,000 clones in the sample, around 72% are singletons; the top ten hold roughly 8.2%. Sequenced material: PBMCs. The receptors originated from a woman in her thirties or forties in good health and CMV-seropositive.

This chain uses TRBV19 with TRBJ1-1; a weak D match, TRBD1 (6 bases). Trimming removed 7 bases at V and 0 bases at J, with 9 bases between. This CDR3 region has 13 residues. Germline V CDR1 and CDR2: LNHDA, SQIVND (reference sequence). The CDR3 DNA sequence: TGTGCCAGTAAAGACAGGATGAACACTGAAGCTTTCTTT. Amino acids: CASKDRMNTEAFF. The whole variable domain, remainder taken from reference TRBV19 and TRBJ1-1, is DGGITQSPKYLFRKEGQNVTLSCEQNLNHDAMYWYRQDPGQGLRLIYYSQIVNDFQKGDIAEGYSVSREKKESFPLTVTSAQKNPTAFYLCASKDRMNTEAFFGQGTRLTVV.

CDR3 DNA sequence: TGCGCCAGCAGCGCTGACAGTGGCGGCCAGCCCCAGCATTTT. Its translation: CASSADSGGQPQHF. The chain recombines TRBV5-1 with TRBJ1-5; perhaps TRBD1 as D (5 bases). Germline V CDR1 and CDR2: SGHRS, YFSETQ. Between the trimmed V and J ends, which lost 4 bases and 7 bases, there was a span of 15 bases. The CDR3 contains 14 residues.

The chain recombines TRBV5-1 with TRBJ1-1; no reliable D call. The V end lost 4 bases, the J end lost 0 bases, and 10 bases lay between the germline ends. Germline V gives CDR1 SGHRS, CDR2 YFSETQ. The CDR3 runs 14 residues. CDR3 residues: CASSTDGMNTEAFF. Written as DNA, the CDR3 is TGCGCCAGCAGCACTGACGGGATGAACACTGAAGCTTTCTTT.

The genes are TRBV18 and TRBJ1-6, with a weak D call TRBD1 (6 bases). The CDR3 totals 12 residues. Germline values: CDR1 KGHSH, CDR2 LQKENI. Trimming cost V 6 bases and J 7 bases, with 7 bases left between them. The CDR3 coding sequence is TGTGCCAGCTCGGACAGCAATTCACCCCTCCACTTT. This codes for CASSDSNSPLHF. The full variable domain, rest sourced from reference TRBV18 and TRBJ1-6, is NAGVMQNPRHLVRRRGQEARLRCSPMKGHSHVYWYRQLPEEGLKFMVYLQKENIIDESGMPKERFSAEFPKEGPSILRIQQVVRGDSAAYFCASSDSNSPLHFGNGTRLTVT.

The chain couples TRBV19 to TRBJ2-7; 11 bases fit TRBD1. Germline CDR1 is LNHDA and CDR2 is SQIVND (reference sequence). This CDR3 has 16 residues. After removal of 5 bases from V and 1 base from J, the junction contained 7 bases not matched to a gene. CDR3 sequence reads: CASSPLGDRGSYEQYF. The CDR3 DNA is TGTGCCAGTAGTCCGCTCGGGGACAGGGGGTCCTACGAGCAGTACTTC.

V is TRBV19 and J is TRBJ1-5, with TRBD1 matching over 11 bases. The V gene's germline CDR1 is LNHDA and CDR2 SQIVND (reference sequence). J gave up 9 bases and V 5 bases, and 6 bases lay outside the gene matches. The CDR3 contains 14 residues. CDR3 nucleotides: TGTGCCAGTAGTGGGGGACAGGGGGAAGGGCCCCAGCATTTT. Protein sequence: CASSGGQGEGPQHF. Filled out from reference TRBV19 and TRBJ1-5, the complete variable domain reads DGGITQSPKYLFRKEGQNVTLSCEQNLNHDAMYWYRQDPGQGLRLIYYSQIVNDFQKGDIAEGYSVSREKKESFPLTVTSAQKNPTAFYLCASSGGQGEGPQHFGDGTRLSIL.

The chain couples TRBV7-8 to TRBJ1-5; D possibly corresponds to TRBD1 (6 bases). Per germline, CDR1 SGHVS and CDR2 FQNEAQ. This CDR3 spans 15 amino acids. Trimming pared 0 bases from V and 2 bases from J, leaving 8 bases between. The CDR3 bases are TGTGCCAGCAGCTTAGCCAGGGGAGGCAATCAGCCCCAGCATTTT. This encodes CASSLARGGNQPQHF.

This clone was seen once. The chain couples TRBV11-1 to TRBJ2-7, with 8 bases that match TRBD1. The germline gives CDR1 SGHAT, CDR2 FQDESV (reference sequence). This CDR3 is 13 amino acids long. The ends lost 1 base at V and 6 bases at J; junction bases unmatched: 2. In DNA form, the CDR3 reads TGTGCCAGCAGCTTAGGAACAGGGGGCGAGCAGTACTTC. Its protein is CASSLGTGGEQYF.

This chain joins TRBV29-1 and TRBJ2-5; 10 bases are a match to TRBD1. Judging by the DNA end, TRBJ2-7 fits better; the J call may be wrong. There are 12 residues in the CDR3. Germline CDR1 SQVTM, CDR2 ANQGSEA. The CDR3 region is CSVAGTGAEQYF. The CDR3 DNA reads as TGCAGCGTTGCGGGGACAGGGGCCGAGCAGTACTTC.

The chain employs TRBV19 and TRBJ1-5; D is possibly TRBD1 (5 bases). CDR1 LNHDA and CDR2 SQIVND come from the germline V gene (reference sequence). Trimming removed 9 bases from V and 0 bases from J, with 12 bases in between. The CDR3 contains 14 residues. CDR3 region: CASSRDYSNQPQHF. CDR3 sequence (DNA): TGTGCCAGCTCCAGGGATTATAGCAATCAGCCCCAGCATTTT.

V is TRBV9 and J is TRBJ1-5, with 7 bases matching TRBD1. The CDR3 totals 13 residues. V shed 4 bases and J 4 bases; nucleotides not matched to a gene: 2. CDR1 and CDR2 (germline): SGDLS, YYNGEE. Here the CDR3 reads CASSRDRNQPQHF. The CDR3 DNA sequence: TGTGCCAGCAGCCGGGACAGAAATCAGCCCCAGCATTTT.

As for this clone: At one boundary the junction diverges from the germline segment, which might be a read error. The rearrangement uses TRBV6-9 and TRBJ1-2; 12 bases agree with TRBD1. The CDR3 covers 15 residues. In germline, CDR1 is MNHGY, CDR2 SVAAGI. As DNA, the CDR3 is TGTGCCAGCAGTTTGACTTCCGGGACAGGGGGCCCTACCGACTTC. Encoded protein: CASSLTSGTGGPTDF.